This passage covers 6 T cell receptor beta chains from one sample sequenced in a study of T cell changes during pregnancy in multiple sclerosis. Profiling relied on immunoSEQ multiplex PCR, and the TCRdb table lists in-frame clones only, not all of them. The sample records 39,000 or so clones, around 90% being singletons. The sequenced sample was CD4+ T cells from peripheral blood mononuclear cells, obtained after pregnancy. The receptors stem from a female donor in good health, enrolled as a control in a pregnancy study.

The chain uses TRBV15 and TRBJ2-1; 9 bases align to TRBD2. The germline CDR1 and CDR2 sequences are LNHNV and YYDKDF (reference sequence). J lost 9 bases, V lost 1 base, and 7 bases had no gene match. The CDR3 extends over 15 amino acids. For the CDR3, the DNA is TGTGCCACCAGCAGAGTAAGTAGCGGGAGTAGTGAGCAGTTCTTC. As protein: CATSRVSSGSSEQFF.

J is TRBJ2-2 and V is TRBV5-4; D ambiguous. Germline V lookup: CDR1 SGHNT, CDR2 YYREEE (reference sequence). The V gene lost 0 bases and the J gene lost 1 base, with 7 bases spanning the gap. There are 15 residues in the CDR3. This CDR3 is CASSLGAGNTGELFF. The CDR3 DNA is TGTGCCAGCAGCTTGGGGGCAGGGAACACCGGGGAGCTGTTTTTT. Full variable domain (remainder filled in from reference TRBV5-4 and TRBJ2-2): ETGVTQSPTHLIKTRGQQVTLRCSSQSGHNTVSWYQQALGQGPQFIFQYYREEENGRGNFPPRFSGLQFPNYSSELNVNALELDDSALYLCASSLGAGNTGELFFGEGSRLTVL.

The chain has TRBV7-9 and TRBJ2-3; 9 bases line up with TRBD2. V was clipped by 7 bases and J by 1 base; unmatched bases: 6. The CDR3 has 15 amino acids. The germline V gene has CDR1 SEHNR and CDR2 FQNEAQ (reference sequence). The CDR3 region has the DNA TGTGCCAGCAACCCGAGCGGGGGGCGCACAGATACGCAGTATTTT. Translation: CASNPSGGRTDTQYF.

The rearrangement links TRBV5-4 to TRBJ2-2, with TRBD1 identical over 12 bases. Germline CDR1 is SGHNT and CDR2 is YYREEE (reference sequence). This CDR3 contains 14 residues. V trimming: 4 bases; J trimming: 9 bases; junction bases outside the gene matches: 4. As DNA, the CDR3 is TGTGCCAGCAGCCCGGGACAGGGGGCCAGGGAGCTGTTTTTT. Translation: CASSPGQGARELFF.

The chain recombines TRBV25-1 with TRBJ1-1; maybe TRBD1 (5 bases). V lost 4 bases to trimming and J lost 5 bases, with 17 bases between them. Germline V lookup: CDR1 MGHDK, CDR2 SYGVNS. This CDR3 contains 15 residues. The CDR3 spells CASSAGRRGLTEAFF. Written as DNA, the CDR3 is TGTGCCAGCAGTGCGGGACGGAGGGGTCTGACTGAAGCTTTCTTT. Filled out from reference TRBV25-1 and TRBJ1-1, the complete variable domain reads EADIYQTPRYLVIGTGKKITLECSQTMGHDKMYWYQQDPGMELHLIHYSYGVNSTEKGDLSSESTVSRIRTEHFPLTLESARPSHTSQYLCASSAGRRGLTEAFFGQGTRLTVV.

This rearrangement joins TRBV19 to TRBJ1-1, with D tentatively TRBD1 (6 bases). This CDR3 spans 15 amino acids. Per the germline V gene, CDR1 is LNHDA and CDR2 is SQIVND (reference sequence). Trimming stripped 9 bases from V and 1 base from J, with 18 bases between. CDR3 bases: TGTGCCAGCCGCCGACAGGACGCGGGGAACACTGAAGCTTTCTTT. It codes for CASRRQDAGNTEAFF.